One and the same sample provided the 28 T cell receptor beta chains below, sequenced in a study of T cell responses to AZD1222 COVID-19 vaccine. The data were produced by immunoSEQ multiplex PCR, yet TCRdb's version contains in-frame clones alone and is incomplete. The sample includes 150,000 or so clones, 90% to 95% of them seen just once. Sequencing used peripheral blood, obtained on day 0 of AZD1222 vaccination. All receptors derive from an adult in good health.

This clone was counted once. The genes are TRBV9 and TRBJ1-1; TRBD1 matches at 10 bases. This CDR3 has 16 residues. Germline V CDR1 and CDR2: SGDLS, YYNGEE. V trimming: 3 bases; J trimming: 2 bases; junction bases outside the gene matches: 7. In nucleotides, the CDR3 is TGTGCCAGCAGCGGCTCAAGGGACAGGGGAAACACTGAAGCTTTCTTT. This translates into CASSGSRDRGNTEAFF.

This chain links TRBV7-2 with TRBJ2-7; tentatively, D is TRBD2 (6 bases). The CDR3 covers 16 residues. V lost 1 base, J lost 4 bases, and 17 bases lay in between. The V gene's germline CDR1 is SGHTA and CDR2 FQGNSA. The CDR3 reads CASSLGQGRGSYEQYF. CDR3 bases: TGTGCCAGCAGCTTAGGGCAGGGCCGGGGGTCTTACGAGCAGTACTTC.

The chain is built from TRBV30 and TRBJ1-3, with TRBD1 matching 7 bases. V was clipped by 5 bases and J by 2 bases; unmatched bases: 3. The CDR3 loop spans 13 amino acids. CDR1 GTSNPN and CDR2 SVGIG come from the germline V gene (reference sequence). The CDR3 DNA is TGTGCCTGGTCCCAGGGGGCTGGAAACACCATATATTTT. This codes for CAWSQGAGNTIYF.

The chain employs TRBV12-3 or TRBV12-4 and TRBJ1-1; 8 positions agree with TRBD1. Trimming at V came to 6 bases and at J to 12 bases, leaving 6 bases not matched to a gene. The CDR3 is 11 amino acids. CDR3 coding DNA: TGTGCCAGCAGCCCTAGGGACAGGACTTTCTTT. This encodes CASSPRDRTFF.

The V and J genes are TRBV10-1 and TRBJ2-5; 9 bases align to TRBD1. From germline, CDR1 is WNHNN and CDR2 SYGVQD (reference sequence). V shed 7 bases and J 1 base; nucleotides not matched to a gene: 10. The CDR3 has 16 amino acids. This chain's CDR3 is CASIPPGQGLQETQYF. The DNA of the CDR3 is TGCGCCAGCATACCACCGGGACAGGGTCTCCAAGAGACCCAGTACTTC.

The rearrangement links TRBV7-2 to TRBJ2-2; 7 nucleotides align to TRBD2. Germline CDR1 is SGHTA and CDR2 is FQGNSA. The CDR3 has 17 amino acids. Losses at the gene ends were 3 bases for V and 0 bases for J; bases not matched to a gene: 7. The DNA of the CDR3 is TGTGCCAGCAGCTTTAGGGGAGGGGTCCCGAACACCGGGGAGCTGTTTTTT. Protein product: CASSFRGGVPNTGELFF. Full variable domain (rest looked up from reference TRBV7-2 and TRBJ2-2): GAGVSQSPSNKVTEKGKDVELRCDPISGHTALYWYRQSLGQGLEFLIYFQGNSAPDKSGLPSDRFSAERTGGSVSTLTIQRTQQEDSAVYLCASSFRGGVPNTGELFFGEGSRLTVL.

The gene calls are TRBV27 and TRBJ1-2, with a tentative D call TRBD1 (5 bases). Germline V gives CDR1 MNHEY, CDR2 SMNVEV (reference sequence). Trimming took off 2 bases at V and 3 bases at J, with 28 bases between the two ends. This CDR3 has 20 amino acids. Written as DNA, the CDR3 is TGTGCCAGCAGTTTAGTGTTCTTCGCAGGGATGACCACTCCGGACTATGGCTACACCTTC. Protein: CASSLVFFAGMTTPDYGYTF.

This chain joins TRBV7-3 and TRBJ2-1, with TRBD2 matching over 9 bases. Looked up from germline, CDR1 is SGHTA and CDR2 is FQGTGA. Losses at the gene ends were 1 base for V and 8 bases for J; bases not matched to a gene: 3. The CDR3 sequence is 14 residues long. The CDR3 DNA follows: TGTGCCAGCAGCTTAAGCGGGGGGGCCGATGAGCAGTTCTTC. The encoded protein is CASSLSGGADEQFF. Complete variable domain (other parts from reference TRBV7-3 and TRBJ2-1): GAGVSQTPSNKVTEKGKYVELRCDPISGHTALYWYRQSLGQGPEFLIYFQGTGAADDSGLPNDRFFAVRPEGSVSTLKIQRTERGDSAVYLCASSLSGGADEQFFGPGTRLTVL.

The chain employs TRBV6-4 and TRBJ2-1; 11 nucleotides align to TRBD1. From germline, CDR1 is MRHNA and CDR2 SNTAGT. The V and J ends lost 8 bases and 8 bases, in that order; junction bases with no gene match: 5. The CDR3 covers 13 residues. The CDR3, as DNA: TGTGCCAGCTCCGGGACAGGGGGGGATGAGCAGTTCTTC. Its protein product is CASSGTGGDEQFF.

This chain connects TRBV5-1 to TRBJ2-7; 7 bases agree with TRBD1. The CDR3 runs to 14 residues. The germline V gene has CDR1 SGHRS and CDR2 YFSETQ. Trimming at V came to 2 bases and at J to 2 bases, leaving 4 bases not matched to a gene. The CDR3 sequence: CASSFRQGAYEQYF. The DNA for the CDR3 is TGCGCCAGCAGCTTTAGACAGGGTGCCTACGAGCAGTACTTC.

The genes are TRBV7-6 and TRBJ2-7; possible D gene TRBD2, 5 bases. Trimming cost V 5 bases and J 0 bases, with 17 bases left between them. This CDR3 comprises 16 residues. Germline V gives CDR1 SGHVS, CDR2 FNYEAQ. The CDR3 reads CASSAAPLVYSYEQYF. CDR3 bases: TGTGCCAGCAGCGCTGCCCCACTAGTTTACTCCTACGAGCAGTACTTC.

This sequence joins TRBV19 and TRBJ2-7, with 7 nucleotides matching TRBD1. The V segment lost 5 bases and the J segment 2 bases; nucleotides outside the gene matches: 9. CDR1 is LNHDA and CDR2 is SQIVND in the germline V gene (reference sequence). The CDR3 runs 15 residues. This CDR3 is CASSQQRQGAYEQYF. The CDR3 region has the DNA TGTGCCAGTAGTCAGCAACGACAGGGAGCCTACGAGCAGTACTTC.

The chain is built from TRBV5-4 and TRBJ1-1, with unresolved D. Germline-derived CDR1 and CDR2 are SGHNT and YYREEE (reference sequence). The CDR3 sequence is 12 residues long. Between the trimmed V and J ends, which lost 4 bases and 7 bases, there was a span of 11 bases. CDR3 region: CASSVDGREAFF. The CDR3 DNA sequence: TGTGCCAGCAGCGTAGACGGACGTGAAGCTTTCTTT.

This chain links TRBV5-6 with TRBJ1-2; D gene unclear. Per the germline V gene, CDR1 is SGHDT and CDR2 is YYEEEE. The CDR3 is 13 amino acids. Trimming left V 0 bases short and J 11 bases short, with 14 bases between. The CDR3 nucleotides read TGTGCCAGCAGCTTGGCCCGGATCACGGAGTACACCTTC. Residues: CASSLARITEYTF. Variable domain in full (rest from reference TRBV5-6 and TRBJ1-2): DAGVTQSPTHLIKTRGQQVTLRCSPKSGHDTVSWYQQALGQGPQFIFQYYEEEERQRGNFPDRFSGHQFPNYSSELNVNALLLGDSALYLCASSLARITEYTFGSGTRLTVV.

The gene calls are TRBV10-3 and TRBJ2-7; TRBD1 agrees at 11 bases. V was pared by 8 bases and J by 5 bases, with 11 bases of the junction left unmatched. The CDR3 sequence is 15 residues long. The germline V gene has CDR1 ENHRY and CDR2 SYGVKD. The CDR3 DNA sequence: TGTGCCATCTCCCCCGGACAGGGGGCGAATGACGAGCAGTACTTC. Its translation: CAISPGQGANDEQYF.

This sequence joins TRBV6-4 and TRBJ2-1; D possibly corresponds to TRBD2 (7 bases). This CDR3 has 16 residues. The germline CDR1 and CDR2 sequences are MRHNA and SNTAGT. Trimming took off 1 base at V and 9 bases at J, with 19 bases between the two ends. CDR3 bases: TGTGCCAGCAGTGACTATCTGCGGGAGAGCAGGGGTGAGCAGTTCTTC. Its protein product is CASSDYLRESRGEQFF.

This clone is a singleton in its sample. The chain couples TRBV4-3 to TRBJ1-2; D uncertain. The CDR3 spans 14 residues. V was cut by 4 bases and J by 2 bases, with 11 bases left in between. The germline gives CDR1 LGHNA, CDR2 YSLEER. CDR3 protein: CASSPSLQNYGYTF. CDR3 DNA sequence: TGCGCCAGCAGCCCCTCCTTACAGAACTATGGCTACACCTTC.

The genes are TRBV14 and TRBJ1-1, with D tentatively TRBD1 (5 bases). From germline, CDR1 is SGHDN and CDR2 FVKESK. This CDR3 is 15 amino acids long. Trimming shortened V by 2 bases and J by 1 base, and 11 bases separated the two germline ends. The CDR3 is CASSQTGGENTEAFF. CDR3 coding DNA: TGTGCCAGCAGCCAAACGGGGGGGGAGAACACTGAAGCTTTCTTT.

The chain uses TRBV12-3 or TRBV12-4 and TRBJ2-2, with D hard to call. The V end was cut by 6 bases, the J end by 4 bases, with 9 bases between. This CDR3 is built from 13 residues. The CDR3 DNA reads TGTGCCAGCAGCACTCACGGCACCGGGGAGCTGTTTTTT. It specifies CASSTHGTGELFF.

The J gene is TRBJ1-1, the V gene TRBV30; no reliable D call. Trimming took 2 bases from V and 1 from J, leaving 8 bases between them. The germline gives CDR1 GTSNPN, CDR2 SVGIG (reference sequence). CDR3 length: 13 residues. The DNA for the CDR3 is TGTGCCTGGAGTAAAAGCCGGAACACTGAAGCTTTCTTT. Translated: CAWSKSRNTEAFF.

The rearrangement links TRBV7-9 to TRBJ1-1; D unclear. Germline V gene sequence: CDR1 SEHNR, CDR2 FQNEAQ (reference sequence). This CDR3 has 14 residues. V lost 6 bases to trimming and J lost 2 bases, with 13 bases between them. The CDR3 sequence: CASSSLRVNTEAFF. The CDR3 nucleotides are TGTGCCAGCAGTTCACTCCGGGTAAACACTGAAGCTTTCTTT.

This clone was seen a few times. J is TRBJ1-2 and V is TRBV7-6; possibly TRBD1 for D (6 bases). The CDR3 covers 16 residues. The germline V gene encodes CDR1 SGHVS and CDR2 FNYEAQ. The germline V and J ends were trimmed by 4 bases and 5 bases, with 20 bases remaining between them. For the CDR3, the DNA is TGTGCCAGCAGCTCCGGGGGGCACGAGGAATTTTATGGCTACACCTTC. It specifies CASSSGGHEEFYGYTF. The full variable domain, its missing parts supplied by reference TRBV7-6 and TRBJ1-2, is GAGVSQSPRYKVTKRGQDVALRCDPISGHVSLYWYRQALGQGPEFLTYFNYEAQQDKSGLPNDRFSAERPEGSISTLTIQRTEQRDSAMYRCASSSGGHEEFYGYTFGSGTRLTVV.

The rearrangement links TRBV19 to TRBJ2-4; D possibly corresponds to TRBD1 (6 bases). V shed 3 bases and J shed 7 bases, with 16 bases lying between them. The CDR3 runs to 15 residues. Germline CDR1 LNHDA, CDR2 SQIVND (reference sequence). The CDR3 DNA follows: TGTGCCAGTAGTATCGGGGCAGGGGATGTCAACATTCAGTACTTC. It encodes CASSIGAGDVNIQYF.

J is TRBJ1-1 and V is TRBV29-1; D is unclear. Germline lookup yields CDR1 SQVTM and CDR2 ANQGSEA. The CDR3 loop spans 15 amino acids. Trimming took 7 bases from V and 1 from J, leaving 19 bases between them. CDR3 nucleotide sequence: TGCAGCGCCCATGGGGAATTTGGTCGGAACACTGAAGCTTTCTTT. This encodes CSAHGEFGRNTEAFF.

The chain combines TRBV5-6 with TRBJ2-7; 10 bases fit TRBD2. The CDR3 consists of 14 residues. V shed 3 bases, J shed 4 bases, and the junction held 4 bases outside the gene matches. Germline CDR1 and CDR2: SGHDT and YYEEEE. In nucleotides, the CDR3 is TGTGCCAGCAGCTGGGGGGGACTAGCGTACGAGCAGTACTTC. It specifies CASSWGGLAYEQYF.

V and J are TRBV9 and TRBJ2-3; possibly TRBD2 for D (6 bases). Trimming removed 0 bases at V and 2 bases at J, with 13 bases between. Germline assignment: CDR1 SGDLS and CDR2 YYNGEE. CDR3 length: 16 residues. CDR3 nucleotide sequence: TGTGCCAGCAGCGTAGTAGAGGCGGGAATCACAGATACGCAGTATTTT. Protein sequence: CASSVVEAGITDTQYF.

The chain uses TRBV7-2 and TRBJ1-2; D uncertain. The germline gives CDR1 SGHTA, CDR2 FQGNSA. CDR3 length equals 14 residues. Trimming took 5 bases from V and 8 from J, leaving 18 bases between them. The CDR3 reads CASSPEPRPAGYTF. The CDR3 DNA follows: TGTGCCAGCAGCCCAGAACCGCGACCGGCGGGCTACACCTTC.

This clone was counted a single time. V and J are TRBV24-1 and TRBJ2-2; 7 bases map to TRBD2. The trim removed 4 bases at V and 7 bases at J, leaving 5 bases unmatched. The germline V gene encodes CDR1 KGHDR and CDR2 SFDVKD. The CDR3 has 14 residues. The CDR3 region has the DNA TGTGCCACCAGTGACACCCCGGGAGGCGGGGAGCTGTTTTTT. It is translated as CATSDTPGGGELFF.